The 13 T cell receptor beta chains presented below share a single source sample, sequenced in a study of CD8 T cells in ankylosing spondylitis. TCRdb itself ran the 5' RACE reads through MiXCR, one entry per CDR3 protein. Seen here are approximately 250,000 distinct CDR3 sequences, under 8.5% observed once, and the top ten hold around 4.9%. Sample: blood, either unsorted or a sorted T cell fraction (not recorded which). The receptors here all came from a female donor with ankylosing spondylitis or in good health (not recorded which).

This chain joins TRBV6-2 or TRBV6-3 and TRBJ2-1; the D is unclear. The CDR3 consists of 13 residues. V lost 0 bases and J 6 bases, leaving 6 bases between the germline ends. Per germline, CDR1 MNHEY and CDR2 SVGEGT. The CDR3 region has the DNA TGTGCCAGCAGTTACTCCAGAATCAATGAGCAGTTCTTC. Translated: CASSYSRINEQFF.

In its sample, this clonotype was seen many times. The chain carries TRBV27 and TRBJ2-5, with 7 nucleotides matching TRBD2. CDR1 and CDR2 (germline): MNHEY, SMNVEV (reference sequence). V was clipped by 8 bases and J by 4 bases; unmatched bases: 1. The CDR3 has 11 residues. The CDR3 region has the DNA TGTGCCAGCCCGGGGGGAGAGACCCAGTACTTC. Translating it yields CASPGGETQYF.

CDR3 in DNA: TGTGCCAGTAGTTCGGAGGGACAGGGATCTGGGGCCAACGTCCTGACTTTC. It is translated as CASSSEGQGSGANVLTF. This chain uses TRBV19 with TRBJ2-6, with TRBD1 matching 9 bases. The germline V gene has CDR1 LNHDA and CDR2 SQIVND (reference sequence). Losses at the gene ends were 5 bases for V and 1 base for J; bases not matched to a gene: 6. The CDR3 spans 17 residues.

The J gene is TRBJ1-4, the V gene TRBV10-3, with a tentative D call TRBD1 (5 bases). Trimming shortened V by 2 bases and J by 10 bases, and 14 bases separated the two germline ends. CDR1 and CDR2 from the germline V gene are ENHRY and SYGVKD. This CDR3 is 14 amino acids long. The CDR3 loop reads CAISEGGPGAKLFF. In DNA form, the CDR3 reads TGTGCCATCAGTGAGGGGGGACCGGGAGCAAAACTGTTTTTT.

This clonotype came up many times. The rearrangement links TRBV7-9 to TRBJ2-5; no clear D gene. The CDR3 is 12 residues long. Per germline, CDR1 SEHNR and CDR2 FQNEAQ (reference sequence). V was cut by 2 bases and J by 2 bases, with 3 bases left in between. This CDR3 is CASSLFQETQYF. The DNA of the CDR3 is TGTGCCAGCAGCTTATTTCAAGAGACCCAGTACTTC.

This clonotype was counted ten times or more. This sequence joins TRBV6-2 or TRBV6-3 and TRBJ2-2, with D hard to call. Germline V CDR1 and CDR2: MNHEY, SVGEGT. The CDR3 consists of 14 residues. The germline V and J ends were trimmed by 2 bases and 2 bases, with 6 bases remaining between them. The CDR3 nucleotides are TGTGCCAGCAGTTACGGGCTAAACACCGGGGAGCTGTTTTTT. Translation: CASSYGLNTGELFF.

This clonotype was seen ten or more times. CDR3 protein: CASTLGTRYNEQFF. DNA for the CDR3: TGTGCCAGCACCCTAGGGACGCGGTACAATGAGCAGTTCTTC. V usage is TRBV28 and J usage is TRBJ2-1; perhaps D is TRBD1 or TRBD2 (5 bases each). Germline V CDR1 and CDR2: MDHEN, SYDVKM. There are 14 residues in the CDR3. V lost 7 bases and J lost 4, with 14 bases in between.

This clonotype occurred many times. The rearrangement links TRBV10-3 to TRBJ1-4; D possibly corresponds to TRBD1 (5 bases). Germline V gene lookup returns CDR1 ENHRY and CDR2 SYGVKD. The CDR3 covers 13 residues. Trimming stripped 10 bases from V and 7 bases from J, with 16 bases between. This chain's CDR3 is CATYPGQGEKLFF. CDR3 DNA sequence: TGTGCCACCTACCCCGGTCAGGGTGAAAAACTGTTTTTT.

This clonotype was seen at least ten times. The chain is built from TRBV20-1 and TRBJ2-2; 9 nucleotides align to TRBD1. The ends lost 3 bases at V and 4 bases at J; junction bases unmatched: 9. CDR3 size: 16 residues. CDR1 is DFQATT, CDR2 SNEGSKA, per germline (reference sequence). CDR3: CSASLYRGRTTGELFF. In nucleotides, the CDR3 is TGCAGTGCTAGTCTTTACAGGGGGCGGACCACCGGGGAGCTGTTTTTT.

This clonotype was found a few times. This sequence joins TRBV7-9 and TRBJ2-4; perhaps TRBD2 as D (6 bases). This CDR3 region has 15 residues. The germline gives CDR1 SEHNR, CDR2 FQNEAQ (reference sequence). Trimming cost V 5 bases and J 0 bases, with 11 bases left between them. In DNA form, the CDR3 reads TGTGCCAGCAGCCAGACGGGAGAAGCCAAAAACATTCAGTACTTC. Protein sequence: CASSQTGEAKNIQYF.

This clonotype was detected many times. The gene calls are TRBV20-1 and TRBJ2-2, with D possibly matching TRBD1 (6 bases). Germline V gene sequence: CDR1 DFQATT, CDR2 SNEGSKA (reference sequence). V lost 5 bases, J lost 4 bases, and 11 bases lay in between. The CDR3 has 13 amino acids. The CDR3 loop is CSAHDRSTGELFF. CDR3 in DNA: TGCAGTGCTCACGACAGGAGCACCGGGGAGCTGTTTTTT.

This clonotype was found many times. The rearrangement links TRBV3-1 to TRBJ2-6; D gene ambiguous. Trimming took off 0 bases at V and 2 bases at J, with 5 bases between the two ends. CDR3 size: 15 residues. Germline values: CDR1 LGHDT, CDR2 YNNKEL (reference sequence). CDR3 region: CASSQDKPGANVLTF. The CDR3 DNA follows: TGTGCCAGCAGCCAAGATAAACCTGGGGCCAACGTCCTGACTTTC.

This clonotype was picked up one time. Being one base from a much bigger clone, this may be a read error. The chain combines TRBV7-8 with TRBJ2-1; 15 bases agree with TRBD2. CDR3 length: 19 amino acids. The germline V gene encodes CDR1 SGHVS and CDR2 FQNEAQ. CDR3 sequence: CASSVAGTSGRRSYKEQFF. The DNA of the CDR3 is TGTGCCAGCAGCGTAGCCGGGACTAGCGGGAGGCGGTCCTACAAGGAGCAGTTCTTC.